This T cell receptor beta chain was obtained from a study of regulatory T cells in long-lasting Graves disease. Building the TCR beta libraries relied on iRepertoire HTBI primers, and CDR3 regions underwent Arm-PCR. TCRdb recomputed calls from the multiplex PCR reads with MiXCR, one row per CDR3 protein. Among 300,000 to 500,000 distinct CDR3 sequences, under 25% were seen once, and the ten largest hold around 20%. This clonotype came up a few times. Its target is unknown. This sample's time point: persistent/refractory GD, antithyroid drugs over 5 years with positive TRAb. From PBMCs, RNA was extracted and then used to make the TCR library. Broader study findings: Peripheral blood alone, not thyroid tissue, underwent study. Clonotypes that were public and shared totalled around 2,700 in persistent patients versus 966 in new patients. Authors noted too few samples as a limitation.

The source material was peripheral blood mononuclear cells (PBMCs), sampled when the disease was refractory, from a patient treated with antithyroid drugs. The TCR was taken from a female donor with Graves disease.

CDR3 bases: TGTGCCAGCAGCCAAGGACGGGCGGAACAGCCCCAGCATTTT. It translates to CASSQGRAEQPQHF. The chain recombines TRBV4-2 with TRBJ1-5; D is ambiguous. CDR1 is LGHNA and CDR2 is YNFKEQ in the germline V gene. Trimming cost V 1 base and J 7 bases, with 11 bases left between them. CDR3 length equals 14 residues.